These 29 T cell receptor beta chains originate from one sample sequenced in a study of T cells in Graves' hyperthyroidism and ophthalmopathy. RNA transcripts provided the source from which TCR beta CDR3 regions were amplified. First-round RT-PCR targeting the TCR CDR3 was performed with the HTBI primer set. TCRdb recomputed calls from the multiplex PCR reads with MiXCR, one row per CDR3 protein. The table includes around 620,000 distinct CDR3 sequences, approximately 15% detected once. The material sequenced was blood. These TCRs come from a woman under 30 with Graves' ophthalmopathy.

This clonotype was counted many times. CDR3 residues: CASSLPPGNQPQHF. CDR3 sequence (DNA): TGTGCCAGCTCCCTCCCCCCCGGCAATCAGCCCCAGCATTTT. This sequence joins TRBV6-2 or TRBV6-3 and TRBJ1-5; no reliable D call. The length of the CDR3 is 14 residues. CDR1 is MNHEY, CDR2 SVGEGT, per germline. Trimming cost V 8 bases and J 2 bases, with 13 bases left between them.

Points on this clonotype: A much larger clone is a single base away; this may be a read error. This chain links TRBV11-2 with TRBJ1-1; 9 bases are shared with TRBD1. The CDR3 is 17 residues long. Germline loops: CDR1 SGHAT, CDR2 FQNNGV. CDR3 nucleotides: TGTGCCAGCAGCTTAAAGGACAGGGGCCTCAAGAACACTGAAGCTCTCTTT. This codes for CASSLKDRGLKNTEALF. The full variable domain, rest sourced from reference TRBV11-2 and TRBJ1-1, is EAGVAQSPRYKIIEKRQSVAFWCNPISGHATLYWYQQILGQGPKLLIQFQNNGVVDDSQLPKDRFSAERLKGVDSTLKIQPAKLEDSAVYLCASSLKDRGLKNTEALFGQGTRLTVV.

The CDR3 spells CAWSARGFSGRGPSYNEQFF. CDR3 bases: TGTGCCTGGAGCGCCCGTGGGTTTAGCGGGAGGGGCCCCTCCTACAATGAGCAGTTCTTC. This chain joins TRBV30 and TRBJ2-1, with 11 bases aligning to TRBD2. The CDR3 totals 20 residues. Germline CDR1 reads GTSNPN; CDR2 reads SVGIG (reference sequence). V trimming: 3 bases; J trimming: 0 bases; junction bases outside the gene matches: 16.

V usage is TRBV19 and J usage is TRBJ1-2, with D possibly matching TRBD1 (5 bases). The germline V gene encodes CDR1 LNHDA and CDR2 SQIVND (reference sequence). Deletions cut 7 bases from V and 8 bases from J, with 17 bases between. CDR3 length equals 13 residues. CDR3 DNA: TGTGCCAGTACCTTCGCGCAGGGCGAGGGCTACACCTTC. The encoded protein is CASTFAQGEGYTF.

This chain joins TRBV27 and TRBJ1-5, with D unresolved. Per germline, CDR1 MNHEY and CDR2 SMNVEV (reference sequence). The length of the CDR3 is 13 residues. Trimming cost V 6 bases and J 9 bases, with 15 bases left between them. DNA of the CDR3: TGTGCCAGCAGCCAAGGGTCGGAGGGGCCCCAGCATTTT. It yields the protein CASSQGSEGPQHF.

This clonotype was observed many times. The chain couples TRBV27 to TRBJ1-2; possible D gene TRBD1, 5 bases. Germline loops: CDR1 MNHEY, CDR2 SMNVEV (reference sequence). This CDR3 has 13 amino acids. V was trimmed by 4 bases and J by 4 bases, leaving 10 bases between them. This chain's CDR3 is CASSWGTGYGYTF. CDR3 coding DNA: TGTGCCAGCAGTTGGGGCACAGGCTATGGCTACACCTTC.

J is TRBJ1-3 and V is TRBV28; possibly TRBD1 for D (6 bases). CDR1 is MDHEN, CDR2 SYDVKM, per germline. This CDR3 region has 12 residues. V was cut by 5 bases and J by 6 bases, with 8 bases left in between. The CDR3 DNA reads TGTGCCAGCAGTGGGGGCAAAAACACCATATATTTT. Its translation is CASSGGKNTIYF. The complete variable domain, with remaining parts taken from reference TRBV28 and TRBJ1-3, reads DVKVTQSSRYLVKRTGEKVFLECVQDMDHENMFWYRQDPGLGLRLIYFSYDVKMKEKGDIPEGYSVSREKKERFSLILESASTNQTSMYLCASSGGKNTIYFGEGSWLTVV.

The J gene is TRBJ1-5, the V gene TRBV18, with 12 bases that match TRBD1. Trimming removed 2 bases from V and 2 bases from J; junction bases left unmatched: 4. Germline values: CDR1 KGHSH, CDR2 LQKENI. The CDR3 spans 17 residues. The CDR3 is CASSPSGTGGGNQPQHF. DNA for the CDR3: TGTGCCAGCTCACCATCGGGGACAGGGGGCGGCAATCAGCCCCAGCATTTT.

The sample holds many counts of this clonotype. V is TRBV12-3 or TRBV12-4 and J is TRBJ2-1; 9 bases agree with TRBD1. V dropped 5 bases and J dropped 1; count of bases not matched to a gene: 3. The CDR3 runs 15 residues. The DNA for the CDR3 is TGTGCCAGCAGTCAACAGGGGGCTTCCTACAATGAGCAGTTCTTC. The encoded protein is CASSQQGASYNEQFF.

The chain carries TRBV4-3 and TRBJ1-2; tentatively, D is TRBD1 (5 bases). Trimming stripped 0 bases from V and 5 bases from J, with 16 bases between. The CDR3 is 16 amino acids. From germline, CDR1 is LGHNA and CDR2 YSLEER. The CDR3 DNA follows: TGCGCCAGCAGCCAAGACAGGGACCTCAACCTTTATGGCTACACCTTC. This gives the protein CASSQDRDLNLYGYTF.

This clonotype was observed at least ten times. The V and J genes are TRBV20-1 and TRBJ2-5; TRBD2 matches 8 bases. This CDR3 has 13 residues. Germline assignment: CDR1 DFQATT and CDR2 SNEGSKA (reference sequence). V shed 6 bases, J shed 3 bases, and the junction held 6 bases outside the gene matches. In nucleotides, the CDR3 is TGCAGTGCCCTCTTAGCGGGAAAAGAGACCCAGTACTTC. Translated, it gives CSALLAGKETQYF.

The rearrangement uses TRBV30 and TRBJ2-1, with D unresolved. The germline V gene has CDR1 GTSNPN and CDR2 SVGIG (reference sequence). The CDR3 is 12 residues long. Trimming took 3 bases from V and 6 from J, leaving 9 bases between them. The CDR3 region is CAWSSQVNEQFF. CDR3 in DNA: TGTGCCTGGAGCAGCCAAGTCAATGAGCAGTTCTTC.

This clonotype has only a few counts. At one end the junction does not follow the germline gene, possibly because of a read error. The V call is TRBV6-5, the J call TRBJ1-2; 10 positions match TRBD1. Germline V gene lookup returns CDR1 MNHEY and CDR2 SVGAGI. This CDR3 spans 16 amino acids. The CDR3 here is CAGSYSTTGGYFGYTF. The CDR3 nucleotides read TGTGCCGGCAGTTACTCTACGACAGGGGGCTACTTCGGCTACACCTTC.

This clonotype was recorded many times. CDR3 in amino acids: CASSLIYGVNTGELFF. CDR3 sequence (DNA): TGTGCCAGCAGTTTAATTTACGGGGTTAACACCGGGGAGCTGTTTTTT. The chain combines TRBV12-3 or TRBV12-4 with TRBJ2-2; possible D gene TRBD2, 5 bases. This CDR3 region has 16 residues. V gave up 2 bases and J gave up 2 bases, with 12 bases separating them.

V usage is TRBV20-1 and J usage is TRBJ2-2, with D perhaps TRBD2 (6 bases). Per germline, CDR1 DFQATT and CDR2 SNEGSKA (reference sequence). The CDR3 is 15 residues long. Trimming removed 4 bases at V and 7 bases at J, with 19 bases between. CDR3 protein: CSAIPRDGFSGELFF. The CDR3 DNA reads as TGCAGTGCTATCCCGCGGGACGGGTTTAGCGGGGAGCTGTTTTTT.

This clonotype came up many times. This chain connects TRBV28 to TRBJ2-5; the D gene is possibly TRBD1 (6 bases). The CDR3 consists of 14 residues. The ends were cut back, 2 bases at V and 2 bases at J, with 9 bases in the middle. Germline values: CDR1 MDHEN, CDR2 SYDVKM. This CDR3 is CASSLPGQQETQYF. Here the CDR3 DNA reads TGTGCCAGCAGTTTACCGGGACAACAAGAGACCCAGTACTTC.

The chain links TRBV20-1 to TRBJ2-7; 10 positions match TRBD1. V lost 0 bases, J lost 2 bases, and 7 bases stayed unmatched. The CDR3 contains 16 residues. Germline CDR1 is DFQATT and CDR2 is SNEGSKA (reference sequence). The CDR3 region is CSARDRQGAFTYEQYF. CDR3 DNA: TGCAGTGCTAGAGATCGACAGGGGGCCTTCACCTACGAGCAGTACTTC.

This chain links TRBV13 with TRBJ2-4; D is perhaps TRBD1 (6 bases). Trimming removed 1 base from V and 0 bases from J, with 22 bases in between. The CDR3 length is 20 residues. Germline V CDR1 and CDR2: PRHDT, FYEKMQ (reference sequence). The CDR3 DNA follows: TGTGCCAGCAGCTTAGCACAGAACAGGGCACGGTCTCTAGCCAAAAACATTCAGTACTTC. This gives the protein CASSLAQNRARSLAKNIQYF.

This clonotype was found many times. The chain employs TRBV30 and TRBJ2-7, with TRBD1 identical over 7 bases. Germline V gene lookup returns CDR1 GTSNPN and CDR2 SVGIG (reference sequence). The CDR3 totals 12 residues. Trimming took 5 bases from V and 5 from J; bases not matched to a gene: 6. This CDR3 reads CAWSSQGNEQYF. The CDR3 DNA follows: TGTGCCTGGTCCTCACAGGGGAACGAGCAGTACTTC.

In its sample, this clonotype was seen many times. The chain joins TRBV10-3 to TRBJ2-1, with 7 positions matching TRBD2. After removal of 4 bases from V and 8 bases from J, the junction contained 17 bases not matched to a gene. Germline V gene data show CDR1 as ENHRY and CDR2 as SYGVKD. The CDR3 contains 17 residues. DNA for the CDR3: TGTGCCATCAGTGGGGGCGGGAGCGGGATTCTGGAGGATGAGCAGTTCTTC. It is translated as CAISGGGSGILEDEQFF.

V usage is TRBV25-1 and J usage is TRBJ2-7; D uncertain. The length of the CDR3 is 12 residues. V gave up 10 bases and J gave up 6 bases, with 16 bases separating them. CDR1 MGHDK and CDR2 SYGVNS come from the germline V gene. The CDR3 DNA is TGTGCCACCTCGCGGAGTCAGGCCGAGCAGTACTTC. Amino acids: CATSRSQAEQYF.

On this clonotype itself: This may stem from a read error, because a much larger clone lies one nucleotide away. The chain recombines TRBV7-3 with TRBJ2-1; D tentatively fits TRBD1 or TRBD2 (5 bases each). V lost 5 bases, J lost 10 bases, and 12 bases lay in between. CDR1 and CDR2 from the germline V gene are SGHTA and FQGTGA. This CDR3 contains 12 residues. CDR3 bases: TGTGCCAGCAGCCGGGACGGCCTCGAGCAGTTCTTC. It encodes CASSRDGLEQFF.

This clonotype was detected many times. The genes are TRBV28 and TRBJ2-3; 7 positions match TRBD2. This CDR3 is built from 14 residues. The germline V gene has CDR1 MDHEN and CDR2 SYDVKM. The trim removed 5 bases at V and 4 bases at J, leaving 6 bases unmatched. The CDR3 nucleotides read TGTGCCAGCAGTAAGGCGGGGGAGGCAGATACGCAGTATTTT. Translated, it gives CASSKAGEADTQYF.

This clonotype has ten or more counts. The V and J genes are TRBV20-1 and TRBJ2-1; no clear D gene. CDR3 length: 18 amino acids. Germline CDR1 reads DFQATT; CDR2 reads SNEGSKA (reference sequence). V was clipped by 7 bases and J by 2 bases, with 27 bases between them. CDR3 loop: CSVYRSPNYRQTYNEQFF. CDR3 nucleotide sequence: TGCAGTGTCTACCGTTCTCCTAATTACCGGCAGACCTACAATGAGCAGTTCTTC.

V gene TRBV20-1 combines with J gene TRBJ2-7; 7 bases match TRBD1. Germline V gene data show CDR1 as DFQATT and CDR2 as SNEGSKA (reference sequence). Trimming at V came to 1 base and at J to 5 bases, leaving 8 bases not matched to a gene. This CDR3 spans 14 amino acids. The CDR3 nucleotides are TGCAGTGCTAGAGGTTACAGGGGCCGGGACGAGCAGTACTTC. This sequence encodes CSARGYRGRDEQYF.

This clonotype was recorded a few times. The V gene is TRBV6-5, the J gene TRBJ1-2; no clear D. Per germline, CDR1 MNHEY and CDR2 SVGAGI. V was cut by 4 bases and J by 3 bases, with 12 bases left in between. This CDR3 contains 14 residues. This CDR3 is CASSSQDGHYGYTF. DNA of the CDR3: TGTGCCAGCAGTTCTCAAGATGGGCACTATGGCTACACCTTC.

In this sample, this clonotype turned up a few times. The chain's CDR3 is CASSEGWARTGELFF. In DNA form, the CDR3 reads TGTGCCAGCAGTGAAGGATGGGCCCGTACCGGGGAGCTGTTTTTT. J is TRBJ2-2 and V is TRBV6-4; D gene unclear. The germline V gene has CDR1 MRHNA and CDR2 SNTAGT. The ends were cut back, 3 bases at V and 5 bases at J, with 13 bases in the middle. This CDR3 has 15 amino acids.

This clonotype showed up many times. The rearrangement joins TRBV9 to TRBJ2-7; 8 bases line up with TRBD2. This CDR3 comprises 14 residues. Unmatched junction bases numbered 5, after V lost 0 bases and J lost 6 bases. The germline V gene encodes CDR1 SGDLS and CDR2 YYNGEE. Written as DNA, the CDR3 is TGTGCCAGCAGCGTAGAAGCGGGAGTTCCCGAGCAGTACTTC. Amino acids: CASSVEAGVPEQYF.

This clonotype was detected many times. The chain carries TRBV9 and TRBJ2-7, with D possibly matching TRBD1 (5 bases). This CDR3 contains 14 residues. Looked up from germline, CDR1 is SGDLS and CDR2 is YYNGEE. V dropped 0 bases and J dropped 6 bases, with 13 bases sitting between them. CDR3 sequence (DNA): TGTGCCAGCAGCGTAGGATCAGGGTGGTTCGAGCAGTACTTC. Its protein is CASSVGSGWFEQYF.